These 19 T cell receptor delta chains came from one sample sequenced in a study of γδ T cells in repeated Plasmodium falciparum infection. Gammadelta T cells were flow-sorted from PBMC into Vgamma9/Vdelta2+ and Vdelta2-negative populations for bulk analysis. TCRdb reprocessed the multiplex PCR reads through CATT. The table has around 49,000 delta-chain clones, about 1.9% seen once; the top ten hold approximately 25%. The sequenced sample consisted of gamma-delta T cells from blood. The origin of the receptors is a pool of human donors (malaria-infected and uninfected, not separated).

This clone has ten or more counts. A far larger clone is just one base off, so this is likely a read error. CDR3 region: CALGDNKFRCSPYTDKLIF. The DNA for the CDR3 is TGTGCTCTTGGGGACAATAAATTTCGCTGCTCCCCGTACACCGATAAACTCATCTTT. The chain employs TRDV1 and TRDJ1, with D unclear. The J gene was not available in TCRdb and was assigned here by matching the DNA to germline segments. CDR3 length equals 19 residues. V dropped 3 bases and J dropped 0 bases, with 23 bases sitting between them. CDR1 and CDR2 (germline): TSWWSYY, QGS.

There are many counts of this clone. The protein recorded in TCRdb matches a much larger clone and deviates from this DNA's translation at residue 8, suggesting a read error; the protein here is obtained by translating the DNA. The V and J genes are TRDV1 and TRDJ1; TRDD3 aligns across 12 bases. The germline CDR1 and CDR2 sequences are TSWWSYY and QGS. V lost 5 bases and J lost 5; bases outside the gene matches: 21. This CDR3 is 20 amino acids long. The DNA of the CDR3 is TGTGCTCTTGGGAGAGGGAAGATCCCCTGGACTGGGGGATACCGAGATAAACTCATCTTT. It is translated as CALGRGKIPWTGGYRDKLIF.

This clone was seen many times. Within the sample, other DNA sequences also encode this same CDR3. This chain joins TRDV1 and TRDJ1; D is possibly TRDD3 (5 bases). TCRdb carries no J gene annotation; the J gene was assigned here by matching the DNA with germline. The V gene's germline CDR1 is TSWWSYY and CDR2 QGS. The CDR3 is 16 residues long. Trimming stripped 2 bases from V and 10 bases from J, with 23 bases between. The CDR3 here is CALGENLLGRGWGLIF. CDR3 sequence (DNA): TGTGCTCTTGGGGAAAACCTCCTCGGCCGGGGGTGGGGACTCATCTTT.

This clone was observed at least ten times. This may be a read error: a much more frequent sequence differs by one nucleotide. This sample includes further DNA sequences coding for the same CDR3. This CDR3 reads CALGDLDYVGGACTDKLIF. For the CDR3, the DNA is TGTGCTCTTGGGGACCTTGATTACGTTGGGGGAGCCTGCACCGATAAACTCATCTTT. This chain joins TRDV1 and TRDJ1; 7 nucleotides match TRDD3. Trimming cost V 3 bases and J 1 base; bases outside gene matches: 17. Germline lookup yields CDR1 TSWWSYY and CDR2 QGS. This CDR3 region has 19 residues.

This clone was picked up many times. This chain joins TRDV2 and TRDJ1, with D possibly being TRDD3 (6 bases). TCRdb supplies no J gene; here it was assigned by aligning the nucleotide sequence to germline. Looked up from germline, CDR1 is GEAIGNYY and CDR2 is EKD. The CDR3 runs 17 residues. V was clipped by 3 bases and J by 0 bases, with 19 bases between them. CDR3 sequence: CACDGIGGDGYTDKLIF. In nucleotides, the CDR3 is TGTGCCTGTGACGGGATTGGGGGGGACGGCTACACCGATAAACTCATCTTT.

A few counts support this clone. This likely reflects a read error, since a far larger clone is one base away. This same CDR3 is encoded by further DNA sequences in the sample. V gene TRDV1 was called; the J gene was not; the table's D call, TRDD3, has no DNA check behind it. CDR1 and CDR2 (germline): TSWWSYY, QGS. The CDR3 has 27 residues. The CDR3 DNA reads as TGTGCTCTTGGGGAATTTATTTGGATTCCTAGGCGTCTCGTACCCCGTCTCGTACTGGGGGGTACCGATAAGCTCATCTTT. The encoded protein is CALGEFIWIPRRLVPRLVLGGTDKLIF.

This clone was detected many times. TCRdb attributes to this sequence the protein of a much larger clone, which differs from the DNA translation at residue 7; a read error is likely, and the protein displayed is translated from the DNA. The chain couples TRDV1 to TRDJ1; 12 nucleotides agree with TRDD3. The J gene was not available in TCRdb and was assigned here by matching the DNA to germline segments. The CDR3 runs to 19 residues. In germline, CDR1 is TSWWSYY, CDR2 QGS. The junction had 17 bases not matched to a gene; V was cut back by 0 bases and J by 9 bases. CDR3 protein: CALGELGAPPNSGGYELIF. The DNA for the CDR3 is TGTGCTCTTGGGGAACTTGGGGCCCCTCCAAATTCTGGGGGATACGAACTCATCTTT.

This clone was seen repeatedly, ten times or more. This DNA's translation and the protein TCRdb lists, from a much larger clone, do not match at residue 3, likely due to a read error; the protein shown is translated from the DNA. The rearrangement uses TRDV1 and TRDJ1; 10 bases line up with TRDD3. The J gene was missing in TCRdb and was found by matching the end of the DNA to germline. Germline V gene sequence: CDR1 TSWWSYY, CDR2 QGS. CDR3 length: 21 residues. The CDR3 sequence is CAPGKRLLLWGIPMASDKLIF. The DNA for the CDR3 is TGTGCTCCTGGGAAAAGGTTACTACTTTGGGGGATACCCATGGCGTCCGATAAACTCATCTTT.

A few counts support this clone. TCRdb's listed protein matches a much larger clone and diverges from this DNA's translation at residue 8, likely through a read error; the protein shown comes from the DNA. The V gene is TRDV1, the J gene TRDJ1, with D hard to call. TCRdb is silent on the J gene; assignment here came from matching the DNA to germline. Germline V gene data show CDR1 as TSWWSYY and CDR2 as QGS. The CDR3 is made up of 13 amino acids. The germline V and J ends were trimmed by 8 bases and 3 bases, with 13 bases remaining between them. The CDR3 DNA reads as TGTGCTCTTACTCTTTCCGACCCCGATAAACTCATCTTT. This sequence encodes CALTLSDPDKLIF.

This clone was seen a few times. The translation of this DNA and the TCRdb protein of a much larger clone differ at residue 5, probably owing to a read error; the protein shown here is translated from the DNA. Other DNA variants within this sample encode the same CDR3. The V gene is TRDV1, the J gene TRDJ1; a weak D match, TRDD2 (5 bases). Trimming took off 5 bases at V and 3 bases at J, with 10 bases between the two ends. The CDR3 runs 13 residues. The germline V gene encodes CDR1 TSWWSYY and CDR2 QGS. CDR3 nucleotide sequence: TGTGCTCTTGGGCCTCCCTTCTCCGATAAACTCATCTTT. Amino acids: CALGPPFSDKLIF.

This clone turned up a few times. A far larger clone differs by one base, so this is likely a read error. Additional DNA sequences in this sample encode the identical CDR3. CDR3 bases: TGTGCTCTTGGGGAACCGGTCCTTCCTGCCTACTGGGGGTTAAGTTGTACCGATAAACTCATCTTT. This sequence encodes CALGEPVLPAYWGLSCTDKLIF. The J gene is TRDJ1, the V gene TRDV1, with D tentatively TRDD3 (8 bases). The J gene was not available in TCRdb and was assigned here by matching the DNA to germline segments. Germline CDR1 reads TSWWSYY; CDR2 reads QGS. CDR3 size: 22 residues. Trimming pared 1 base from V and 2 bases from J, leaving 32 bases between.

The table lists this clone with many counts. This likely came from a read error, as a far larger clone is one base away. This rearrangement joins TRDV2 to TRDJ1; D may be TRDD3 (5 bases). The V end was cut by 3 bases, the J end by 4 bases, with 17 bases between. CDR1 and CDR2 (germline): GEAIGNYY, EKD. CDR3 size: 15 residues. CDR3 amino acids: CACDAVGGPGDKLIF. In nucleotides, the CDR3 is TGTGCCTGTGACGCAGTAGGGGGTCCGGGCGATAAACTCATCTTT.

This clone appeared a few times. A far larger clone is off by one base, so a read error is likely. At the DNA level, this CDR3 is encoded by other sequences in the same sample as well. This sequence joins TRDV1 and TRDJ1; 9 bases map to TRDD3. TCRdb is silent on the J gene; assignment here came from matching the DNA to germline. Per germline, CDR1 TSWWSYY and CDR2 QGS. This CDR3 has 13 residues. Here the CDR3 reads CALGEYVWGILIF. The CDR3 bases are TGCGCTCTTGGGGAATACGTCTGGGGGATACTCATCTTT.

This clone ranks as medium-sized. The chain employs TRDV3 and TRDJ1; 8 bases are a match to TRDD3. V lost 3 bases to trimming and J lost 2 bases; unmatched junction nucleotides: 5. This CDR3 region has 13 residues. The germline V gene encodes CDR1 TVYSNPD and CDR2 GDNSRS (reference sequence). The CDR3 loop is CAFVWGTTDKLIF. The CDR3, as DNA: TGTGCCTTCGTCTGGGGGACAACCGATAAACTCATCTTT.

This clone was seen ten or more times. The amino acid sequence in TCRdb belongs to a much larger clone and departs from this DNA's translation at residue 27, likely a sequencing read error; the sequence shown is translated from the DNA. The CDR3 DNA is TGTGCTCTTGGGGAACTCCACTTCCCCTTCCTACAGTTTTTGAGGGGGATACGCACAGCTACGGGGTACACCGATAAACCCATCTTT. Translation gives CALGELHFPFLQFLRGIRTATGYTDKPIF. The V gene is TRDV1; the J gene was not called; TRDD3, the D gene given by the table, was not confirmed from the DNA. CDR1 is TSWWSYY, CDR2 QGS, per germline. The CDR3 totals 29 residues.

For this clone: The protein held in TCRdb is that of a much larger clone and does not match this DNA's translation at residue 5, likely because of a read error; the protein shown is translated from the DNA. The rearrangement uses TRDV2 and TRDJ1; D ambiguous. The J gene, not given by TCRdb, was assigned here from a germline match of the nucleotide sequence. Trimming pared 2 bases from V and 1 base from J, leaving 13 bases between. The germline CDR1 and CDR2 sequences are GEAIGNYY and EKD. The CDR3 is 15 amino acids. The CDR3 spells CACDIVLRSTDKLIF. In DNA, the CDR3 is TGTGCCTGTGACATCGTATTGAGAAGCACCGATAAACTCATCTTT.

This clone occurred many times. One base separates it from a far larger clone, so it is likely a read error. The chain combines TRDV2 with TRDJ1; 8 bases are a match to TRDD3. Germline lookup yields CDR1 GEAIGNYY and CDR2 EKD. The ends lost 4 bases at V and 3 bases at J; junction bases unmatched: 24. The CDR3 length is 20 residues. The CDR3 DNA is TGTGCCTGTGATGGAGTGCCCCCCTCTGGGGGACCCGACTACGCCGATAAACTCATCTTT. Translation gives CACDGVPPSGGPDYADKLIF.

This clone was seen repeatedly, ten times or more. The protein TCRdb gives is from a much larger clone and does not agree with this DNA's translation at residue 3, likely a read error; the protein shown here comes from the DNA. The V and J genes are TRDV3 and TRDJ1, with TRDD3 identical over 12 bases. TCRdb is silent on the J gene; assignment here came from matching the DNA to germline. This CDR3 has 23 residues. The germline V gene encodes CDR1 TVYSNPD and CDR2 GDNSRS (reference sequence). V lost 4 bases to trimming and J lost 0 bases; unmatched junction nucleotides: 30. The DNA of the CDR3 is TGTGCCTCTAGGCTGTACCCTACGCTGAAACACTGGGGGATACCGAAGTACACCGATAAACTCATCTTT. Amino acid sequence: CASRLYPTLKHWGIPKYTDKLIF.

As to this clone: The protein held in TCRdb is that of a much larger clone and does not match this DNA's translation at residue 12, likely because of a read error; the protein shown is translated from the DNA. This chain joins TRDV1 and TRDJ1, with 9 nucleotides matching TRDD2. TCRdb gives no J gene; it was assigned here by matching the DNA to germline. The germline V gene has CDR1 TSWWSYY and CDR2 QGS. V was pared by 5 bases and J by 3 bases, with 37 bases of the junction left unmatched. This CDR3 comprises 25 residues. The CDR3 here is CALGNPLPTVLCLLGSIGASDKLIF. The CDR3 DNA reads TGTGCTCTTGGGAACCCCCTTCCTACAGTCCTCTGCTTACTGGGTTCGATAGGAGCATCCGATAAACTCATCTTT.